Following are 27 T cell receptor beta chains from one sample sequenced in a study of blood T cell repertoires in COVID-19 (dated by TCRdb to 2018 to 2020). Libraries were constructed by the immunoSEQ multiplex PCR assay. In its TCRdb copy, this immuneACCESS table keeps in-frame sequences only and misses some clones. Where compared with another copy, unresolved V genes explain less than half of these, and the others have no known cause. The sample profile shows approximately 270,000 clones; around 85% of them were found once. The leading ten clones occupy about 1% of the sample. Sample: peripheral blood. The origin of the receptors is a human donor with COVID-19, enrolled during active disease. The donor label of this sample is uncertain.

This chain joins TRBV9 and TRBJ2-5, with 9 bases fitting TRBD2. V shed 3 bases, J shed 5 bases, and the junction held 8 bases outside the gene matches. This CDR3 is built from 15 residues. The germline V gene encodes CDR1 SGDLS and CDR2 YYNGEE. The CDR3 DNA reads as TGTGCCAGCAGCGGCTCGGCGGGAGGGGGGGAGACCCAGTACTTC. Translated, it gives CASSGSAGGGETQYF.

The rearrangement uses TRBV6-5 and TRBJ1-1; D not resolved. Germline CDR1 and CDR2: MNHEY and SVGAGI. This CDR3 is built from 13 residues. V gave up 4 bases and J gave up 3 bases, with 9 bases separating them. In DNA, the CDR3 is TGTGCCAGCAGTTCCGGAGGGTACACTGAAGCTTTCTTT. Protein sequence: CASSSGGYTEAFF.

This chain links TRBV19 with TRBJ1-1, with TRBD1 matching over 7 bases. Germline CDR1 is LNHDA and CDR2 is SQIVND (reference sequence). The V segment lost 7 bases and the J segment 1 base; nucleotides outside the gene matches: 3. The CDR3 is 13 amino acids. The CDR3 sequence: CASKTGENTEAFF. CDR3 nucleotides: TGTGCCAGTAAAACAGGGGAGAACACTGAAGCTTTCTTT.

The chain is built from TRBV7-8 and TRBJ2-5, with 7 bases fitting TRBD1. The CDR3 has 14 residues. CDR1 SGHVS and CDR2 FQNEAQ come from the germline V gene. Trimming cost V 3 bases and J 5 bases; bases outside gene matches: 6. The CDR3 DNA reads TGTGCCAGCAGCTTCCGGGACAGCAGGGAGACCCAGTACTTC. It encodes CASSFRDSRETQYF.

This clone was counted between two and nine times. This sequence joins TRBV14 and TRBJ1-2, with a weak D call TRBD1 (5 bases). This CDR3 comprises 14 residues. The V end lost 0 bases, the J end lost 8 bases, and 13 bases lay between the germline ends. The germline V gene encodes CDR1 SGHDN and CDR2 FVKESK. The CDR3 is CASSQDPRVNGYTF. The CDR3 bases are TGTGCCAGCAGCCAAGATCCCAGGGTGAACGGCTACACCTTC.

This chain connects TRBV10-3 to TRBJ1-2; the D is unclear. Germline CDR1 reads ENHRY; CDR2 reads SYGVKD. This CDR3 has 15 residues. Trimming pared 0 bases from V and 4 bases from J, leaving 12 bases between. The CDR3 DNA sequence: TGTGCCATCAGTGAGTCCCCAGGATCTGTCTATGGCTACACCTTC. Protein sequence: CAISESPGSVYGYTF.

V and J are TRBV27 and TRBJ1-1, with TRBD1 matching 7 bases. V lost 5 bases to trimming and J lost 7 bases; unmatched junction nucleotides: 10. Per germline, CDR1 MNHEY and CDR2 SMNVEV (reference sequence). CDR3 size: 14 residues. The CDR3 region has the DNA TGTGCCAGCAGTCCTGCGGGACAGACTTATGAAGCTTTCTTT. Its protein is CASSPAGQTYEAFF.

This rearrangement joins TRBV5-1 to TRBJ1-6, with 7 bases aligning to TRBD1. V shed 4 bases, J shed 8 bases, and the junction held 6 bases outside the gene matches. The CDR3 is 14 amino acids. CDR1 and CDR2 from the germline V gene are SGHRS and YFSETQ. The CDR3 protein is CASSRDRDYSPLHF. The DNA of the CDR3 is TGCGCCAGCAGCCGTGACAGGGATTATTCACCCCTCCACTTT.

The chain is built from TRBV19 and TRBJ2-1, with 7 nucleotides matching TRBD2. Germline V gene data show CDR1 as LNHDA and CDR2 as SQIVND (reference sequence). The CDR3 is 14 amino acids. J gave up 7 bases and V 7 bases, and 10 bases lay outside the gene matches. CDR3 bases: TGTGCCAGTAACCTAGGCAGGGAGGGAAATGAGCAGTTCTTC. Protein sequence: CASNLGREGNEQFF.

The chain couples TRBV11-2 to TRBJ1-5; D remains ambiguous. This CDR3 is 12 amino acids long. Trimming removed 0 bases from V and 9 bases from J, with 6 bases in between. CDR1 is SGHAT and CDR2 is FQNNGV in the germline V gene. The CDR3 loop reads CASSLDRGPQHF. The CDR3 DNA is TGTGCCAGCAGCTTAGATCGGGGGCCCCAGCATTTT.

This clone is a singleton in its sample. The rearrangement joins TRBV7-9 to TRBJ1-3, with D possibly being TRBD1 (6 bases). The CDR3 totals 14 residues. V was clipped by 9 bases and J by 0 bases, with 12 bases between them. Germline-derived CDR1 and CDR2 are SEHNR and FQNEAQ (reference sequence). The CDR3 region is CARGEQGSGNTIYF. In DNA, the CDR3 is TGTGCCAGGGGGGAACAGGGCTCTGGAAACACCATATATTTT.

The chain couples TRBV20-1 to TRBJ2-1, with a weak D call TRBD2 (6 bases). The CDR3 runs to 8 residues. Germline V CDR1 and CDR2: DFQATT, SNEGSKA (reference sequence). V was clipped by 6 bases and J by 15 bases, with 9 bases between them. The CDR3 coding sequence is TGCAGTGCGGCGGGACCGTTCTTC. As protein: CSAAGPFF.

Worth noting for this clone: This CDR3 is also generated by other DNA sequences in the sample. The chain has TRBV28 and TRBJ1-4; TRBD1 matches 7 bases. Losses at the gene ends were 6 bases for V and 1 base for J; bases not matched to a gene: 2. The germline V gene encodes CDR1 MDHEN and CDR2 SYDVKM. The CDR3 is 14 amino acids. The CDR3 nucleotides are TGTGCCAGCAGCAGACAGGGAACTAATGAAAAACTGTTTTTT. Its protein is CASSRQGTNEKLFF.

This clone came up once. The V gene is TRBV28, the J gene TRBJ2-1; D is ambiguous. V was pared by 4 bases and J by 9 bases, with 19 bases between. The CDR3 consists of 15 residues. Germline V gene sequence: CDR1 MDHEN, CDR2 SYDVKM. The CDR3 region has the DNA TGTGCCAGCAGTTCCCCTGCCCCGAACACGATTGAGCAGTTCTTC. It encodes CASSSPAPNTIEQFF.

The chain carries TRBV28 and TRBJ2-1; 8 nucleotides align to TRBD1. After removal of 5 bases from V and 7 bases from J, the junction contained 13 bases not matched to a gene. CDR3 length: 16 amino acids. Germline V gene sequence: CDR1 MDHEN, CDR2 SYDVKM. The CDR3 DNA is TGTGCCAGCAGTCCCCCGAGAGGACAGGGTAAAAATGAGCAGTTCTTC. This translates into CASSPPRGQGKNEQFF.

The chain couples TRBV6-5 to TRBJ1-3, with D hard to call. V was shortened by 0 bases and J by 2 bases, with 8 bases between the two germline ends. Germline values: CDR1 MNHEY, CDR2 SVGAGI. The CDR3 consists of 15 residues. This CDR3 reads CASSYSREPGNTIYF. Here the CDR3 DNA reads TGTGCCAGCAGTTACTCGAGGGAACCTGGAAACACCATATATTTT.

This sequence joins TRBV7-6 and TRBJ2-1; TRBD2 aligns across 10 bases. The CDR3 runs to 16 residues. CDR1 and CDR2 from the germline V gene are SGHVS and FNYEAQ. V was clipped by 1 base and J by 4 bases; unmatched bases: 4. CDR3 protein: CASSLDPAGGYNEQFF. The CDR3 region has the DNA TGTGCCAGCAGCTTAGACCCAGCGGGAGGGTACAATGAGCAGTTCTTC. Full variable domain (outside the CDR3, taken from reference TRBV7-6 and TRBJ2-1): GAGVSQSPRYKVTKRGQDVALRCDPISGHVSLYWYRQALGQGPEFLTYFNYEAQQDKSGLPNDRFSAERPEGSISTLTIQRTEQRDSAMYRCASSLDPAGGYNEQFFGPGTRLTVL.

The chain uses TRBV7-9 and TRBJ1-4; D is unresolved. CDR3 length equals 11 residues. V was cut by 4 bases and J by 12 bases, with 9 bases left in between. The germline gives CDR1 SEHNR, CDR2 FQNEAQ (reference sequence). CDR3 nucleotides: TGTGCCAGCAGCTCGCCCGGGGAACTGTTTTTT. Translated: CASSSPGELFF.

This chain uses TRBV5-4 with TRBJ1-4; TRBD1 aligns across 7 bases. The V gene's germline CDR1 is SGHNT and CDR2 YYREEE (reference sequence). The CDR3 has 15 amino acids. With 4 bases clipped from V and 7 bases from J, the junction kept 10 bases outside the gene matches. The CDR3 nucleotides are TGTGCCAGCAGCGCCTCGGACAGGCGGGGTGAAAAACTGTTTTTT. It yields the protein CASSASDRRGEKLFF.

This clone was seen once. The chain has TRBV6-5 and TRBJ1-5; D is possibly TRBD1 (5 bases). V gave up 5 bases and J gave up 1 base, with 9 bases separating them. Per germline, CDR1 MNHEY and CDR2 SVGAGI. The CDR3 is 14 amino acids. CDR3 DNA: TGTGCCAGCAGTCGACAGCCGAGCAATCAGCCCCAGCATTTT. The encoded protein is CASSRQPSNQPQHF.

V gene TRBV2 combines with J gene TRBJ2-3, with D possibly being TRBD1 (7 bases). Trimming cost V 3 bases and J 4 bases, with 11 bases left between them. Germline V gives CDR1 SNHLY, CDR2 FYNNEI. This CDR3 spans 14 amino acids. This CDR3 reads CASSDRGAPDTQYF. The CDR3 nucleotides are TGTGCCAGCAGTGACAGGGGGGCACCAGATACGCAGTATTTT.

This clone is a singleton in its sample. CDR3 amino acids: CAWGGENNEQYF. CDR3 DNA: TGTGCCTGGGGGGGCGAGAACAACGAGCAGTACTTC. The gene calls are TRBV30 and TRBJ2-7; possible D gene TRBD1, 6 bases. This CDR3 is built from 12 residues. V was shortened by 5 bases and J by 5 bases, with 13 bases between the two germline ends. CDR1 GTSNPN and CDR2 SVGIG come from the germline V gene (reference sequence).

The chain recombines TRBV28 with TRBJ1-5; D is perhaps TRBD1 (5 bases). This CDR3 spans 16 amino acids. CDR1 is MDHEN and CDR2 is SYDVKM in the germline V gene. V was clipped by 3 bases and J by 4 bases, with 16 bases between them. CDR3 loop: CASSFPAQGRNQPQHF. As DNA, the CDR3 is TGTGCCAGCAGTTTCCCCGCCCAGGGAAGAAATCAGCCCCAGCATTTT.

V usage is TRBV10-3 and J usage is TRBJ2-1; 8 positions match TRBD1. The CDR3 is made up of 14 amino acids. Germline lookup yields CDR1 ENHRY and CDR2 SYGVKD. V lost 8 bases and J lost 6; bases outside the gene matches: 9. The CDR3 sequence is CAIRTGPRGNEQFF. The CDR3 nucleotides read TGTGCCATCCGGACAGGGCCTCGGGGCAATGAGCAGTTCTTC.

A word on this clone: Within the sample, other DNA sequences also encode this same CDR3. The gene calls are TRBV18 and TRBJ1-1; tentatively, D is TRBD1 (5 bases). With 3 bases removed from V and 4 bases from J, the gap between germline ends came to 12 bases. This CDR3 has 14 amino acids. Germline CDR1 KGHSH, CDR2 LQKENI. CDR3 sequence (DNA): TGTGCCAGCTCACCGGGTCCGGGGGGCACTGAAGCTTTCTTT. Protein product: CASSPGPGGTEAFF.

In this sample, this clone turned up once. This chain joins TRBV9 and TRBJ2-1; a weak D match, TRBD2 (5 bases). Trimming left V 0 bases short and J 5 bases short, with 15 bases between. This CDR3 contains 16 residues. Germline V CDR1 and CDR2: SGDLS, YYNGEE. The CDR3 sequence is CASSVGPRLRDNEQFF. The DNA for the CDR3 is TGTGCCAGCAGCGTAGGGCCCAGATTGAGGGACAATGAGCAGTTCTTC.

This clone was found a few times. The chain is built from TRBV6-1 and TRBJ1-6, with TRBD1 matching 7 bases. V shed 1 base, J shed 4 bases, and the junction held 4 bases outside the gene matches. This CDR3 has 16 amino acids. CDR1 is MNHNS, CDR2 SASEGT, per germline. The CDR3 DNA follows: TGTGCCAGCAGTGAAGTGCCGGGACAGTATAATTCACCCCTCCACTTT. This translates into CASSEVPGQYNSPLHF.